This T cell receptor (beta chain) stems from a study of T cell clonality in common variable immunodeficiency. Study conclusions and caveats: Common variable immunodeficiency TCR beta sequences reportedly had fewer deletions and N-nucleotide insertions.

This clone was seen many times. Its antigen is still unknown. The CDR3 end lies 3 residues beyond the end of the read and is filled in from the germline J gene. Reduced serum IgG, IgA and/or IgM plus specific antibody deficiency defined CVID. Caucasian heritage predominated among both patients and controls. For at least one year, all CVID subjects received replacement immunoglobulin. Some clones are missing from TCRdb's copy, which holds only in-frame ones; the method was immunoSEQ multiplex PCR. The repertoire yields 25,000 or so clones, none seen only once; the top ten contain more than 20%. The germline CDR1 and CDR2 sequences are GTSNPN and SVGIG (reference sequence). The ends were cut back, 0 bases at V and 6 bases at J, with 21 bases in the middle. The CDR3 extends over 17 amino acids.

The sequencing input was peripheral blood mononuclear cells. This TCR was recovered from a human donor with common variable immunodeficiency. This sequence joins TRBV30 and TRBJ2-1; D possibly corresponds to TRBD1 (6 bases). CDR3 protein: CAWSVFSVLGAPNEQFF. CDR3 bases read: TGTGCCTGGAGTGTCTTTTCCGTCTTGGGGGCGCCCAATGAG.